This T cell receptor beta chain was identified in a study of Ad26.COV2.S vaccination and SARS-CoV-2 variants. V shed 7 bases and J shed 6 bases, with 16 bases lying between them. This CDR3 spans 13 amino acids. Using immunoSEQ multiplex PCR, the repertoire was profiled, and TCRdb retains in-frame clones only, with some absent. The sample comprises about 390,000 clones, about 85% of which are singletons, and about 3.6% rests with the top ten. Stated treatment: over 15 received Ad26.COV2.S at low or high dose, single or two shots; about 5 received placebo; per-sample allocation not given. Following the first vaccine or placebo injection, samples were taken on day 63.

This material consisted of peripheral blood, taken in a trial of Ad26.COV2.S vaccine versus placebo. The receptor's source is a person between 18 and 65 years old who received the Ad26.COV2.S COVID-19 vaccine or a placebo. V is TRBV12-3 or TRBV12-4 and J is TRBJ2-7; possibly TRBD2 for D (6 bases). Here the CDR3 reads CASNQRRGVEQYF. The CDR3 region has the DNA TGTGCCAGCAACCAGAGGAGGGGTGTCGAGCAGTACTTC.